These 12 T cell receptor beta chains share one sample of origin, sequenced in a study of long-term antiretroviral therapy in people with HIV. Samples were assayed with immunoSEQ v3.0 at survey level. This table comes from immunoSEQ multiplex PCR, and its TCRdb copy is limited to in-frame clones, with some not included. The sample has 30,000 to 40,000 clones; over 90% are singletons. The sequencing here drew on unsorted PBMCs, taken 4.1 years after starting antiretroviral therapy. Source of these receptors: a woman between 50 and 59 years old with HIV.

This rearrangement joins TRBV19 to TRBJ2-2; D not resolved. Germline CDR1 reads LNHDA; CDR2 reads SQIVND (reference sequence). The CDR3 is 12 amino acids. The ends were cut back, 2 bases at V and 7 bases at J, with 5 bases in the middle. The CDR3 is CASSIFLGELFF. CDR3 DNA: TGTGCCAGTAGTATATTTCTCGGGGAGCTGTTTTTT.

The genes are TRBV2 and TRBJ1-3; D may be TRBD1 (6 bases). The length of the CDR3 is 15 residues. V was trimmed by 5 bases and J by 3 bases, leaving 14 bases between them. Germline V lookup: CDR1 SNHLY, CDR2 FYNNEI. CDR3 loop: CASSRGTEIGNTIYF. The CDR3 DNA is TGTGCCAGCAGTAGGGGGACGGAGATTGGAAACACCATATATTTT.

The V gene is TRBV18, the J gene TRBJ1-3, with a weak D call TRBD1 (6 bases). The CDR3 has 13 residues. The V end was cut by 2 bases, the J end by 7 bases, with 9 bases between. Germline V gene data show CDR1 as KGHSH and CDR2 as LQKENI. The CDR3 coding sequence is TGTGCCAGCTCACCAGATGGACAGAACACCATATATTTT. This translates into CASSPDGQNTIYF. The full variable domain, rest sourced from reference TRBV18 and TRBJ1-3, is NAGVMQNPRHLVRRRGQEARLRCSPMKGHSHVYWYRQLPEEGLKFMVYLQKENIIDESGMPKERFSAEFPKEGPSILRIQQVVRGDSAAYFCASSPDGQNTIYFGEGSWLTVV.

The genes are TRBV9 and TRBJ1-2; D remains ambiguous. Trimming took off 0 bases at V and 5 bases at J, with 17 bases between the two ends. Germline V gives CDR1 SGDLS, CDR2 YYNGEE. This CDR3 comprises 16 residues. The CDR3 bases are TGTGCCAGCAGCGTAGCGGACGATTCCCCCCTATATGGCTACACCTTC. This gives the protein CASSVADDSPLYGYTF.

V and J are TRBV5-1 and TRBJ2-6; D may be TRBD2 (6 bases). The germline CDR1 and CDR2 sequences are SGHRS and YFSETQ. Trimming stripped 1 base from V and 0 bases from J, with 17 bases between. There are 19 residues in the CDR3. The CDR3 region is CASSLIGGTAVSGANVLTF. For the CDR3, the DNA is TGCGCCAGCAGCTTGATCGGAGGGACGGCGGTCTCTGGGGCCAACGTCCTGACTTTC.

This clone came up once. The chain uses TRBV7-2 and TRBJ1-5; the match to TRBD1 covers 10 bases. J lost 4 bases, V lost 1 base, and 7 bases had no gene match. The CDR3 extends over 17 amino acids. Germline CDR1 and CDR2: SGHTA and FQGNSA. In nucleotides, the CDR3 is TGTGCCAGCAGCTTAGAGATAGGACAGGGGGGGAATCAGCCCCAGCATTTT. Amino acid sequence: CASSLEIGQGGNQPQHF. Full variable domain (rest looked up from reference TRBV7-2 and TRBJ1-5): GAGVSQSPSNKVTEKGKDVELRCDPISGHTALYWYRQSLGQGLEFLIYFQGNSAPDKSGLPSDRFSAERTGGSVSTLTIQRTQQEDSAVYLCASSLEIGQGGNQPQHFGDGTRLSIL.

The CDR3 is CASNREAGSGNTIYF. CDR3 in DNA: TGTGCCAGCAACCGAGAAGCAGGGTCTGGAAACACCATATATTTT. The chain joins TRBV2 to TRBJ1-3, with a tentative D call TRBD1 (5 bases). Trimming took off 7 bases at V and 1 base at J, with 14 bases between the two ends. This CDR3 is 15 amino acids long. The germline CDR1 and CDR2 sequences are SNHLY and FYNNEI. The full variable domain, rest sourced from reference TRBV2 and TRBJ1-3, is EPEVTQTPSHQVTQMGQEVILRCVPISNHLYFYWYRQILGQKVEFLVSFYNNEISEKSEIFDDQFSVERPDGSNFTLKIRSTKLEDSAMYFCASNREAGSGNTIYFGEGSWLTVV.

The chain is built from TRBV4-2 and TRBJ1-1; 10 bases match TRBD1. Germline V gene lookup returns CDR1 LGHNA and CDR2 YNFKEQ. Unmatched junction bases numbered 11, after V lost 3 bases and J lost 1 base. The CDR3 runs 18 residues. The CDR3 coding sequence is TGTGCCAGCAGCCAGATCCCAGGGGGGACAGGGGCGAACACTGAAGCTTTCTTT. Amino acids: CASSQIPGGTGANTEAFF.

The CDR3 DNA sequence: TGTGCCAGCAGCCAAGAGGGGAGATCGTACGAGCAGTACTTC. Translated, it gives CASSQEGRSYEQYF. The chain couples TRBV14 to TRBJ2-7, with a tentative D call TRBD2 (5 bases). The CDR3 loop spans 14 amino acids. Germline CDR1 and CDR2: SGHDN and FVKESK. The V gene lost 0 bases and the J gene lost 4 bases, with 10 bases spanning the gap.

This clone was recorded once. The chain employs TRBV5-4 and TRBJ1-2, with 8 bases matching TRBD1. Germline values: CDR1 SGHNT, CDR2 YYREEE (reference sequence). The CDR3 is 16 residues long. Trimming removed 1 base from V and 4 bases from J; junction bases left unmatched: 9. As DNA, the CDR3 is TGTGCCAGCAGCTTGACGGCAGGGGGCTTCACCTATGGCTACACCTTC. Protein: CASSLTAGGFTYGYTF.

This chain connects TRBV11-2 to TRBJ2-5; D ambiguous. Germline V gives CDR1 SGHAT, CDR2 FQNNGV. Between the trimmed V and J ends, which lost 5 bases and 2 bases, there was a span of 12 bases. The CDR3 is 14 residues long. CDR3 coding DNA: TGTGCCAGCAGCCCCAATCAGAAACAAGAGACCCAGTACTTC. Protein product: CASSPNQKQETQYF.

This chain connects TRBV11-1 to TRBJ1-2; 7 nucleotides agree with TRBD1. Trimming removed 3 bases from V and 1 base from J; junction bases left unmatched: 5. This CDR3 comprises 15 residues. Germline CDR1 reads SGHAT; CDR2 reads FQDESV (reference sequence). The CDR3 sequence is CASSFTGQRNYGYTF. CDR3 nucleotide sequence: TGTGCCAGCAGCTTTACGGGACAGCGTAACTATGGCTACACCTTC.